The 24 T cell receptor beta chains presented below share a single source sample, sequenced in a study of CD8 T cells in ankylosing spondylitis. TCRdb re-derived calls from the 5' RACE reads in MiXCR, one entry per CDR3 protein. The sample yields under 120,000 distinct CDR3 sequences, approximately 25% seen once. The sequenced sample consisted of synovial fluid, either unsorted or a sorted T cell fraction (not recorded which). Receptors originate from a male donor with ankylosing spondylitis.

This clonotype was seen repeatedly, ten times or more. CDR3 nucleotide sequence: TGTGCCACCAGTGGGGTAGGAGGGGACCGGACTGAAGCTTTCTTT. Translating it yields CATSGVGGDRTEAFF. The rearrangement joins TRBV24-1 to TRBJ1-1, with D possibly TRBD1 on 5 matching bases. The length of the CDR3 is 15 residues. In germline, CDR1 is KGHDR, CDR2 SFDVKD. Trimming took 5 bases from V and 5 from J, leaving 17 bases between them.

The rearrangement uses TRBV7-9 and TRBJ1-2; D perhaps matches TRBD1 (5 bases). The CDR3 totals 16 residues. Germline values: CDR1 SEHNR, CDR2 FQNEAQ (reference sequence). V lost 5 bases, J lost 6 bases, and 22 bases lay in between. The CDR3 is CASSEQGRGDLDGYTF. The CDR3 bases are TGTGCCAGCAGCGAACAAGGGAGGGGAGATCTGGATGGCTACACCTTC.

The sample holds many counts of this clonotype. V and J are TRBV24-1 and TRBJ2-1; D gene uncertain. The CDR3 length is 14 residues. V was trimmed by 0 bases and J by 4 bases, leaving 6 bases between them. The germline V gene encodes CDR1 KGHDR and CDR2 SFDVKD. For the CDR3, the DNA is TGTGCCACCAGTGATTTGGAGACTTACAATGAGCAGTTCTTC. Its translation is CATSDLETYNEQFF.

CDR3 in amino acids: CASSSTQGDNSPLHF. The DNA for the CDR3 is TGTGCCAGCAGCTCCACACAGGGTGATAATTCACCCCTCCACTTT. The V call is TRBV7-9, the J call TRBJ1-6, with a possible D match to TRBD1 (6 bases). This CDR3 has 15 amino acids. Trimming took off 4 bases at V and 5 bases at J, with 12 bases between the two ends. Germline-derived CDR1 and CDR2 are SEHNR and FQNEAQ (reference sequence).

This clonotype was observed a handful of times. The J gene is TRBJ2-7, the V gene TRBV5-1, with D hard to call. CDR3 length: 14 residues. CDR1 SGHRS and CDR2 YFSETQ come from the germline V gene. Deletions cut 7 bases from V and 1 base from J, with 15 bases between. CDR3 sequence (DNA): TGCGCCAGCCGTTGGGCCGCGAATTCCTACGAGCAGTACTTC. Amino acid sequence: CASRWAANSYEQYF.

This clonotype occurred many times. J is TRBJ2-7 and V is TRBV6-1; either TRBD1 or TRBD2 may supply D (5 bases each). CDR1 is MNHNS and CDR2 is SASEGT in the germline V gene. Trimming cost V 6 bases and J 6 bases, with 21 bases left between them. The CDR3 is 15 amino acids. The CDR3 region is CASRNPSGTRGEQYF. In nucleotides, the CDR3 is TGTGCCAGCAGAAACCCTTCCGGGACCCGGGGCGAGCAGTACTTC.

By frequency in the sample, this clonotype is medium-sized (0.01 to 0.1%). The chain uses TRBV11-2 and TRBJ1-1, with a possible D match to TRBD1 (6 bases). The CDR3 has 16 residues. V lost 4 bases, J lost 5 bases, and 20 bases lay in between. Germline-derived CDR1 and CDR2 are SGHAT and FQNNGV. The CDR3 region is CASSSTPTSRGTEAFF. The CDR3 DNA follows: TGTGCCAGCAGCTCAACACCCACTTCCAGGGGAACTGAAGCTTTCTTT.

This clonotype showed up just a few times. This rearrangement joins TRBV7-9 to TRBJ2-1, with D possibly TRBD2 on 6 matching bases. Germline V gene sequence: CDR1 SEHNR, CDR2 FQNEAQ (reference sequence). The CDR3 runs 16 residues. Trimming removed 5 bases at V and 0 bases at J, with 14 bases between. CDR3 region: CASSRRGTFSYNEQFF. The CDR3 bases are TGTGCCAGCAGCCGACGGGGGACCTTCTCCTACAATGAGCAGTTCTTC.

The chain combines TRBV11-1 with TRBJ2-3; the D is unclear. The V and J ends lost 4 bases and 6 bases respectively, with 11 bases between them. This CDR3 has 13 residues. Germline assignment: CDR1 SGHAT and CDR2 FQDESV (reference sequence). The CDR3, as DNA: TGTGCCAGCAGCTCGATGACCGGGGATACGCAGTATTTT. This codes for CASSSMTGDTQYF.

This clonotype has a handful of counts. The chain couples TRBV2 to TRBJ2-7; a possible D gene is TRBD1 (5 bases). The germline gives CDR1 SNHLY, CDR2 FYNNEI. V gave up 5 bases and J gave up 4 bases, with 9 bases separating them. The CDR3 runs 12 residues. The CDR3 DNA reads TGTGCCAGCAGTTCAACAGGATACGAGCAGTACGTC. Translated: CASSSTGYEQYV.

In its sample, this clonotype was seen a few times. The chain combines TRBV9 with TRBJ2-2, with 12 bases that match TRBD2. V lost 10 bases, J lost 2 bases, and 9 bases stayed unmatched. Germline CDR1 and CDR2: SGDLS and YYNGEE. The CDR3 contains 16 residues. CDR3 region: CAGPGLAGPNTGELFF. In DNA form, the CDR3 reads TGTGCCGGACCAGGACTAGCGGGACCAAACACCGGGGAGCTGTTTTTT.

V usage is TRBV28 and J usage is TRBJ2-3, with 9 bases aligning to TRBD2. CDR1 is MDHEN and CDR2 is SYDVKM in the germline V gene. The trim removed 5 bases at V and 1 base at J, leaving 10 bases unmatched. The CDR3 has 17 residues. CDR3 protein: CASSPAGLASRTDTQYF. As DNA, the CDR3 is TGTGCCAGCAGTCCAGCGGGACTAGCTTCTCGCACAGATACGCAGTATTTT.

The rearrangement uses TRBV4-1 and TRBJ2-6; 8 bases line up with TRBD1. The J segment lost 1 base and the V segment lost 0 bases, leaving 8 bases of the junction unmatched. Germline V gene lookup returns CDR1 MGHRA and CDR2 YSYEKL. The CDR3 has 19 residues. CDR3 coding DNA: TGCGCCAGCAGCCAAGATCGGGCAGGGGGCTGGTCTGGGGCCAACGTCCTGACTTTC. Residues: CASSQDRAGGWSGANVLTF.

The J gene is TRBJ2-1, the V gene TRBV12-5; the D gene is possibly TRBD1 (5 bases). Germline CDR1 is LGHNT and CDR2 is FRNRAP. This CDR3 spans 12 amino acids. Trimming left V 4 bases short and J 7 bases short, with 8 bases between. CDR3 DNA: TGTGCTAGTGGTTCCAGGGAAAATGAGCAGTTCTTC. Protein product: CASGSRENEQFF.

This clonotype has a handful of counts. The chain recombines TRBV5-1 with TRBJ2-3, with 10 bases matching TRBD2. Germline-derived CDR1 and CDR2 are SGHRS and YFSETQ. This CDR3 region has 17 residues. J lost 6 bases, V lost 1 base, and 11 bases had no gene match. This chain's CDR3 is CASSLLPSGRARDTQYF. The CDR3 bases are TGCGCCAGCAGCTTGCTGCCCAGCGGGAGGGCCAGGGATACGCAGTATTTT.

This clonotype was found a few times. This sequence joins TRBV7-8 and TRBJ2-3, with TRBD1 matching 7 bases. V lost 3 bases to trimming and J lost 6 bases; unmatched junction nucleotides: 3. CDR1 and CDR2 (germline): SGHVS, FQNEAQ. CDR3 length: 13 amino acids. Written as DNA, the CDR3 is TGTGCCAGCAGCTTTGGGGGACAGGATACGCAGTATTTT. It specifies CASSFGGQDTQYF. The whole variable domain, remainder taken from reference TRBV7-8 and TRBJ2-3, is GAGVSQSPRYKVAKRGQDVALRCDPISGHVSLFWYQQALGQGPEFLTYFQNEAQLDKSGLPSDRFFAERPEGSVSTLKIQRTQQEDSAVYLCASSFGGQDTQYFGPGTRLTVL.

This clonotype was recorded a few times. The CDR3 sequence is CASSLGVENTGELFF. The CDR3 bases are TGTGCCAGCAGCTTAGGGGTGGAGAACACCGGGGAGCTGTTTTTT. The V gene is TRBV7-9, the J gene TRBJ2-2; D is uncertain. CDR3 size: 15 residues. Deletions cut 1 base from V and 1 base from J, with 7 bases between. CDR1 and CDR2 (germline): SEHNR, FQNEAQ (reference sequence).

This clonotype has more than one count but fewer than ten. The gene calls are TRBV4-1 and TRBJ2-1; D is tentatively TRBD1 or TRBD2 (5 bases each). Per germline, CDR1 MGHRA and CDR2 YSYEKL. Trimming left V 4 bases short and J 6 bases short, with 16 bases between. The CDR3 consists of 15 residues. The CDR3 region has the DNA TGCGCCAGCAGCCGCCAGGTGGGGGAGAGCAATGAGCAGTTCTTC. It specifies CASSRQVGESNEQFF.

This clonotype was observed many times. The chain uses TRBV27 and TRBJ2-1; D may be TRBD1 or TRBD2 (5 bases each). This CDR3 spans 13 amino acids. CDR1 is MNHEY and CDR2 is SMNVEV in the germline V gene (reference sequence). Deletions cut 9 bases from V and 5 bases from J, with 14 bases between. The CDR3 DNA reads as TGTGCCAGTGAACCCTGGGGACACAATGAGCAGTTCTTC. Its protein is CASEPWGHNEQFF.

This clonotype was recorded a few times. This chain connects TRBV24-1 to TRBJ2-1; TRBD1 aligns across 12 bases. This CDR3 is built from 16 residues. V gave up 3 bases and J gave up 5 bases; unmatched junction bases: 4. Germline V gene sequence: CDR1 KGHDR, CDR2 SFDVKD. The CDR3 spells CATSDPGQGADNEQFF. The DNA for the CDR3 is TGTGCCACCAGTGATCCGGGACAGGGGGCCGACAATGAGCAGTTCTTC.

This chain joins TRBV3-1 and TRBJ2-2; tentatively, D is TRBD1 (6 bases). Germline V gene data show CDR1 as LGHDT and CDR2 as YNNKEL (reference sequence). The length of the CDR3 is 17 residues. V was cut by 1 base and J by 0 bases, with 12 bases left in between. This chain's CDR3 is CASSQGWTVSNTGELFF. CDR3 DNA: TGTGCCAGCAGCCAAGGGTGGACAGTATCGAACACCGGGGAGCTGTTTTTT.

The chain recombines TRBV7-6 with TRBJ2-7, with D perhaps assigned TRBD1 or TRBD2 (5 bases each). The V end lost 5 bases, the J end lost 3 bases, and 20 bases lay between the germline ends. The CDR3 sequence is 16 residues long. Germline values: CDR1 SGHVS, CDR2 FNYEAQ. The CDR3 DNA sequence: TGTGCCAGCAGCCCACGGGCCGGGACCTCCAACTACGAGCAGTACTTC. Translated, it gives CASSPRAGTSNYEQYF.

This clonotype came up many times. V usage is TRBV29-1 and J usage is TRBJ1-1; possibly TRBD1 for D (6 bases). The V gene's germline CDR1 is SQVTM and CDR2 ANQGSEA. The CDR3 has 12 amino acids. V was pared by 7 bases and J by 1 base, with 10 bases between. The chain's CDR3 is CSAAQGNTEAFF. CDR3 DNA: TGCAGCGCGGCACAGGGGAACACTGAAGCTTTCTTT. Drawing the rest from reference TRBV29-1 and TRBJ1-1, the complete variable domain is SAVISQKPSRDICQRGTSLTIQCQVDSQVTMMFWYRQQPGQSLTLIATANQGSEATYESGFVIDKFPISRPNLTFSTLTVSNMSPEDSSIYLCSAAQGNTEAFFGQGTRLTVV.

V and J are TRBV5-1 and TRBJ1-2; D remains ambiguous. V lost 0 bases to trimming and J lost 8 bases, with 5 bases between them. This CDR3 has 11 residues. Germline V gene lookup returns CDR1 SGHRS and CDR2 YFSETQ. This CDR3 reads CASSLGVGYTF. For the CDR3, the DNA is TGCGCCAGCAGCTTGGGTGTAGGCTACACCTTC.